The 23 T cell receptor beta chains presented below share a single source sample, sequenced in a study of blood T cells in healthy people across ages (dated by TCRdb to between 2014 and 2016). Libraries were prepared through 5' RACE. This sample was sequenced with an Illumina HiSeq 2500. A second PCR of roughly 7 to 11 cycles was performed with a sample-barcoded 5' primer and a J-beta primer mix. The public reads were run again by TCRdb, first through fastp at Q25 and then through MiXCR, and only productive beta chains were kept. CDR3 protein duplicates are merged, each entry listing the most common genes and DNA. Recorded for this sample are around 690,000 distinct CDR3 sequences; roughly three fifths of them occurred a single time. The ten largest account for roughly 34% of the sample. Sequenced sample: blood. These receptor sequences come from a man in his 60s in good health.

This CDR3 reads CASSASGTRGYNEQFF. The CDR3 DNA sequence: TGTGCCAGCAGCGCGTCAGGGACCCGGGGCTACAATGAGCAGTTCTTC. The V call is TRBV7-2, the J call TRBJ2-1; TRBD1 or TRBD2 may be the D gene (5 bases each). The CDR3 consists of 16 residues. The V and J ends lost 5 bases and 3 bases respectively, with 17 bases between them. Germline CDR1 SGHTA, CDR2 FQGNSA.

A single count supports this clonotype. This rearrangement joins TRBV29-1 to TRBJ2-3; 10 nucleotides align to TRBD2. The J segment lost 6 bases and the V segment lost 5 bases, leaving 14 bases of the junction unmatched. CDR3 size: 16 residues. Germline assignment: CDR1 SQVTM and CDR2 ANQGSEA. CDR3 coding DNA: TGCAGCGTTATGGGGACGTCTCTAGCGGGGGCCGATACGCAGTATTTT. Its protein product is CSVMGTSLAGADTQYF.

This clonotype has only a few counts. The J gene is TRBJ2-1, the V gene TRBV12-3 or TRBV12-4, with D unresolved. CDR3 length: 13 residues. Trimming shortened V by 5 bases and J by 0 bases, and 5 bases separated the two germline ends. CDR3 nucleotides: TGTGCCAGCAGTGAGAACTCCTACAATGAGCAGTTCTTC. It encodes CASSENSYNEQFF.

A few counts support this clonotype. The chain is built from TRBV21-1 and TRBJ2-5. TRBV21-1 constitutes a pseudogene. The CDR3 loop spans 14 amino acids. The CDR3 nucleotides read TGTGCCAGCAGAGATAACAGGTACCAAGAGACCCAGTACTTC. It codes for CASRDNRYQETQYF.

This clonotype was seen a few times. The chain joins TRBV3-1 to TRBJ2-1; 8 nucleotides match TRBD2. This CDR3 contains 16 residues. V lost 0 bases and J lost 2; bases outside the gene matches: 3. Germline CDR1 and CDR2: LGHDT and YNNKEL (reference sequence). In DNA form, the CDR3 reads TGTGCCAGCAGCCAAGAGGGACTAGATCCCTACAATGAGCAGTTCTTC. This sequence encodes CASSQEGLDPYNEQFF.

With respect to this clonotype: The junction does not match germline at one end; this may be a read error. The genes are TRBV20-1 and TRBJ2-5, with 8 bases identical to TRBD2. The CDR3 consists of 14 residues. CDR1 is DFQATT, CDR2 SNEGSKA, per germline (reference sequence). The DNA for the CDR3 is TGCAGTGCGCCCCTTCCGGGAGGGAAAGAGGCCCAGTACTTC. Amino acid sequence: CSAPLPGGKEAQYF.

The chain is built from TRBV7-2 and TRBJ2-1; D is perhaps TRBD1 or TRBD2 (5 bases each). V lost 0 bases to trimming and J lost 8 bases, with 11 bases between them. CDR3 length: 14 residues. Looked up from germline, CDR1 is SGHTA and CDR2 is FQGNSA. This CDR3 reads CASSLAGEIYEQFF. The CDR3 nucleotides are TGTGCCAGCAGCTTAGCGGGGGAGATTTATGAGCAGTTCTTC. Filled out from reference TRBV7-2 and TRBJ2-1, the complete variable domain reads GAGVSQSPSNKVTEKGKDVELRCDPISGHTALYWYRQSLGQGLEFLIYFQGNSAPDKSGLPSDRFSAERTGGSVSTLTIQRTQQEDSAVYLCASSLAGEIYEQFFGPGTRLTVL.

CDR3 in amino acids: CASSQGTGTTNEKLFF. The CDR3 DNA reads TGTGCCAGCAGCCAGGGGACAGGGACCACTAATGAAAAACTGTTTTTT. The J gene is TRBJ1-4, the V gene TRBV2; TRBD1 agrees at 9 bases. From germline, CDR1 is SNHLY and CDR2 FYNNEI. V shed 6 bases and J 2 bases; nucleotides not matched to a gene: 7. The CDR3 runs 16 residues.

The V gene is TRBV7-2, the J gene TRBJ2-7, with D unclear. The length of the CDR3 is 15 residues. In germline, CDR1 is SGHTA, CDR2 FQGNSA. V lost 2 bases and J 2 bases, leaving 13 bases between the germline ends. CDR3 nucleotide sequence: TGTGCCAGCAGCTTATACGCCGGGCGGACCTACGAGCAGTACTTC. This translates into CASSLYAGRTYEQYF.

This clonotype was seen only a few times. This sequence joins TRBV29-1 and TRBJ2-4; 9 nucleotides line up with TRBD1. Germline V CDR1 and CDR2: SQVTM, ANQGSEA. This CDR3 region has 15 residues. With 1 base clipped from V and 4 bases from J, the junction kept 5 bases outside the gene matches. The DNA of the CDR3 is TGCAGCGTTGAAGGGCCGGACAGGGGTAAAAACATTCAGTACTTC. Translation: CSVEGPDRGKNIQYF.

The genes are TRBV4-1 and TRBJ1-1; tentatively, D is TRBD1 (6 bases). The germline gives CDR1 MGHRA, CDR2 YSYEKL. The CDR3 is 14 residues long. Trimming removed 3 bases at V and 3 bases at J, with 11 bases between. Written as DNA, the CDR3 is TGCGCCAGCAGCCAGGGACAAGAAGACACTGAAGCTTTCTTT. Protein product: CASSQGQEDTEAFF.

This CDR3 reads CASSSGQTPGETQYF. CDR3 DNA: TGTGCCAGCAGCTCCGGACAAACTCCCGGGGAGACCCAGTACTTC. The chain combines TRBV7-9 with TRBJ2-7; possibly TRBD1 for D (5 bases). Judging by the DNA end, TRBJ2-5 fits better; the J call may be wrong. This CDR3 spans 15 amino acids. Germline loops: CDR1 SEHNR, CDR2 FQNEAQ (reference sequence).

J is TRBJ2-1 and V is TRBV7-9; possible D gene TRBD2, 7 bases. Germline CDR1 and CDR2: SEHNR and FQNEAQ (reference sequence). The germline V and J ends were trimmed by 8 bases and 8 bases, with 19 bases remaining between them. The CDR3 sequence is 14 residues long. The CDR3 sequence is CASHWGGAGDEQFF. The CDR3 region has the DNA TGTGCCAGCCATTGGGGGGGCGCTGGGGATGAGCAGTTCTTC.

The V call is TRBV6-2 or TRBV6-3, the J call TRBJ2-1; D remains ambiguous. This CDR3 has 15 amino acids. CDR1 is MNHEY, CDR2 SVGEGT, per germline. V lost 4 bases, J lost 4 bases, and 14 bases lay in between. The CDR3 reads CASSLVAVIYNEQFF. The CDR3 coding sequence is TGTGCCAGCAGTTTGGTGGCAGTCATTTACAATGAGCAGTTCTTC.

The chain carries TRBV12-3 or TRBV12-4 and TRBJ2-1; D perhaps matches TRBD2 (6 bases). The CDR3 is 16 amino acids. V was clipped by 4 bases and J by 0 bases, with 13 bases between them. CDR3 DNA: TGTGCCAGCAGTTCCTCGACTAGGGGCTCCTACAATGAGCAGTTCTTC. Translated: CASSSSTRGSYNEQFF.

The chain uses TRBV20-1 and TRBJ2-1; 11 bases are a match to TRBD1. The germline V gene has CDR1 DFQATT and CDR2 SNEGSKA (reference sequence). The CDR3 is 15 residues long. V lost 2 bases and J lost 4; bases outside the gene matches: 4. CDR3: CSARRTGGRYNEQFF. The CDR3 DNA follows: TGCAGTGCTAGACGGACAGGGGGCAGGTACAATGAGCAGTTCTTC.

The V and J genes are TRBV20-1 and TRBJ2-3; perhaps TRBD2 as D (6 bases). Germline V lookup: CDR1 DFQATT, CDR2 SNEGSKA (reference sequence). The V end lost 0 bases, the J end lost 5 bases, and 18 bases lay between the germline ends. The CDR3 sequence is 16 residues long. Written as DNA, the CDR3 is TGCAGTGCTAGAGATGGGCGGGACGGGCTGTTAGATACGCAGTATTTT. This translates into CSARDGRDGLLDTQYF.

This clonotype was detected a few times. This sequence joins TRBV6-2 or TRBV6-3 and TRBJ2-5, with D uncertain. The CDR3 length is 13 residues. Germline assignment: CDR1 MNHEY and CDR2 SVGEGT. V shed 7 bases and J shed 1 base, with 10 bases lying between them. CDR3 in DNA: TGTGCCAGCACCATGGGCCCCCAAGAGACCCAGTACTTC. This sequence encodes CASTMGPQETQYF.

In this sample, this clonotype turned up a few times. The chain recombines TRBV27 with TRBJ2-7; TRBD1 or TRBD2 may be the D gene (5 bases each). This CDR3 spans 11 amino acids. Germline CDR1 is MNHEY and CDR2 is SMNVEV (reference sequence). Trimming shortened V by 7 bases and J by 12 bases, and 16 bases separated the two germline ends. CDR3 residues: CASTTGRRRYF. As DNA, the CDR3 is TGTGCCAGCACCACGGGGCGCCGCCGGTACTTC.

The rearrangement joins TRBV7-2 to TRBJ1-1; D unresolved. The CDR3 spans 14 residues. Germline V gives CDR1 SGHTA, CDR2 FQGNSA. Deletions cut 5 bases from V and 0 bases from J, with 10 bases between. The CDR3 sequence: CASSRRFMNTEAFF. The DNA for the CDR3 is TGTGCCAGCAGCCGACGATTCATGAACACTGAAGCTTTCTTT.

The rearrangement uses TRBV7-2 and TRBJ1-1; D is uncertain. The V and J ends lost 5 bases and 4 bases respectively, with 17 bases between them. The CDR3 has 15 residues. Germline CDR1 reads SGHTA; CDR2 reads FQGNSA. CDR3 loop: CASSASQLRSTEAFF. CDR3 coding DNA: TGTGCCAGCAGCGCATCCCAGTTGAGGAGCACTGAAGCTTTCTTT.

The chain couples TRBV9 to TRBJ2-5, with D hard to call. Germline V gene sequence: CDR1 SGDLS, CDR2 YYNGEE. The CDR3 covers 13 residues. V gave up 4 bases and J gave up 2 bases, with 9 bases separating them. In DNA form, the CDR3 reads TGTGCCAGCAGCAGACTGAAACAAGAGACCCAGTACTTC. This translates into CASSRLKQETQYF.

CDR3 sequence: CASSTTQGTVQPQRGVNEQFF. CDR3 sequence (DNA): TGTGCCAGCAGTACTACTCAGGGGACGGTTCAGCCCCAGCGGGGGGTCAATGAGCAGTTCTTC. This sequence joins TRBV2 and TRBJ2-1; 9 bases fit TRBD2. CDR1 is SNHLY and CDR2 is FYNNEI in the germline V gene. After removal of 5 bases from V and 6 bases from J, the junction contained 26 bases not matched to a gene. This CDR3 is 21 amino acids long.